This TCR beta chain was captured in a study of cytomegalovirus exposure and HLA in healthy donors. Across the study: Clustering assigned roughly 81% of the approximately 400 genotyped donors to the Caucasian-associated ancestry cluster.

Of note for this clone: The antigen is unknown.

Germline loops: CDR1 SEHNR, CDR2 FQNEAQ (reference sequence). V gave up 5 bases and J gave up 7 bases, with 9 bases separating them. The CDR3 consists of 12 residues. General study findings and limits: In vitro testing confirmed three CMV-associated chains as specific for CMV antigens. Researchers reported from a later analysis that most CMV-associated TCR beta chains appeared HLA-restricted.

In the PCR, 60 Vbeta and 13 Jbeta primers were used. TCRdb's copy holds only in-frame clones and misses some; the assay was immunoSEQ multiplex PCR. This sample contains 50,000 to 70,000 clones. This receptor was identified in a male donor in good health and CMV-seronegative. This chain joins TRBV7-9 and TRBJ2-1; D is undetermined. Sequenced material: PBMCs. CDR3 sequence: CASSPLRNEQFF. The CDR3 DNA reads TGTGCCAGCAGCCCTCTGAGAAATGAGCAGTTCTTC.